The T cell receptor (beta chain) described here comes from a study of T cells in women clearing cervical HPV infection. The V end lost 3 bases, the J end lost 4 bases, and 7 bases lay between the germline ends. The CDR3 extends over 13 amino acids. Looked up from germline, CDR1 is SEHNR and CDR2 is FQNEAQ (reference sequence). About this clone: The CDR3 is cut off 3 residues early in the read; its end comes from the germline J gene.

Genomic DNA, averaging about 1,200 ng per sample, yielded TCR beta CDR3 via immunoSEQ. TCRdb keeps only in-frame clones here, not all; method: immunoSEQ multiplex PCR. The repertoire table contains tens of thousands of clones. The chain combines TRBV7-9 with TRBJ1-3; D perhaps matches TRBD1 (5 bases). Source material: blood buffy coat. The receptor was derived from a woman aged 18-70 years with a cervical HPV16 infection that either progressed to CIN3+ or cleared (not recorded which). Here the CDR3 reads CASSLTEGNTIYF. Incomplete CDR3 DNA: TGTGCCAGCAGCTTGACAGAAGGAAACACC.